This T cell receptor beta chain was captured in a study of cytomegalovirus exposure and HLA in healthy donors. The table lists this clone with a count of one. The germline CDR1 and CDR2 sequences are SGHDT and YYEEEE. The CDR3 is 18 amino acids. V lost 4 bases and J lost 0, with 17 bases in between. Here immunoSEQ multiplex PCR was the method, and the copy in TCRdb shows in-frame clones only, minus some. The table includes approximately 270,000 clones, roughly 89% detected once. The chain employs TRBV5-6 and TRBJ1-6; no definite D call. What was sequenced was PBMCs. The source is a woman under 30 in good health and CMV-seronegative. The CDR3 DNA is TGTGCCAGCAGCCCTTGGAGAGGAGGTAGCTCCTATAATTCACCCCTCCACTTT. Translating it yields CASSPWRGGSSYNSPLHF.